This TCR beta chain was captured in a study of T cell responses to AZD1222 COVID-19 vaccine (dated by TCRdb to the early 2020s). With respect to the entire study: A total of 230 to 250 trial participants underwent TCR sequencing, of whom around 200 received two doses of AZD1222 and around 26 received two doses of the MenACWY control vaccine. Enrollment into the trials was organized by age into subgroups of 18-55, 56-69 and 70-plus years, and those subgroups contained roughly 140, 27 and 60 TCR-sequenced participants, respectively.

Spanning cysteine to phenylalanine, the CDR3 consists of 15 amino acids. The kept DNA is CDR3 alone, 45 bases in frame from the first base. The germline V gene (reference sequence) sets CDR1 to LGHDT and CDR2 to YNNKEL. V gives up 4 bases and J gives up 0 bases, and the segment between their germline ends measures 9 bases. This sample's time point label indicates: about 28 days (+/-7) after the second vaccine dose. AZD1222 recipients whose second dose came at about 4 weeks and those whose second dose came at about 12 weeks were combined into one group, since spike-specific TCR depth and breadth did not differ between the two schedules. Samples from vaccinated people were obtained from the UK trials COV001 and COV002, which included a single-blind randomized controlled phase 2/3 trial of AZD1222 (ChAdOx1 nCoV-19) in healthy adults. Trial participant PBMC samples were collected at day 0 and day 28 after the second dose for TCRbeta chain sequencing.

The CDR3 regions of human TCRbeta chains were analyzed by immunosequencing. For the original study's pipeline: Repertoire TCRs were matched against a reference library of SARS-CoV-2-specific TCRs generated with the MIRA antigen-specificity platform. Breadth was defined as the fraction of unique TCRs that were SARS-CoV-2-associated, and depth was defined as the fraction of total T cells that were SARS-CoV-2-associated. Using the MIRA data, every spike-specific TCR was mapped to the spike region that the TCR reacted to and assigned to either a CD4 or a CD8 class. Log10-transformed breadth and depth values were compared by one-way ANOVA with Sidak's multiple comparisons tests. TCRdb limited this immuneACCESS table to in-frame rearrangements with V and J called. A share of clones is missing; checked studies link under half to unresolved V genes, and the rest is unexplained. V and J calls and clone size are given by that table; D and trimming were obtained from the DNA. The sample table lists tens of thousands of clones, 90% of them with a count of one. The ten largest clones take up less than 6% of the sample.

Results and caveats for the whole study, not just this receptor: Because no samples from the day 14 peak response were available, repertoires could be characterized only after the peak T cell response. In the small 56-69-year group, the increase in depth fell short of significance, most likely because of low power. Participants were mostly white British and included more females than males, and it was suggested by the authors that clonal diversity may have been underestimated. Epitopes outside the regions mutated in the B.1.351 and B.1.1.7 variants were reportedly recognized by nearly half of the unique spike-specific TCRs. Conclusions about previously exposed vaccinees are limited, since just 6 or 7 AZD1222 recipients were seropositive for SARS-CoV-2 at baseline. Spike-specific TCR breadth and depth rose significantly after two AZD1222 doses compared with day 0 and with MenACWY recipients. CD4 TCRs associated with the vaccine covered the entire spike protein, and the dominant responses were in regions 160-218 and 743-854.

Notes on this clone: Its antigen remains undetermined. The sample holds no much larger clone one base away, and base qualities are not on file.

The source was peripheral blood, collected 28 days after the second AZD1222 dose. The sequence is built from TRBV3-1 (or the pseudogene TRBV3-2) and TRBJ2-2; TRBD1 is a weak D gene call, 6 bases matching. The receptor comes from an adult who received the AZD1222 COVID-19 vaccine. DNA sequence: TGTGCCAGCAGCCCAGCAGGGGCGAACACCGGGGAGCTGTTTTTT. Its translation reads: CASSPAGANTGELFF.